The sequence of this T cell receptor beta chain was determined in a study of cytomegalovirus exposure and HLA in healthy donors. Worth noting for this clone: Its antigen is unidentified.

Study-level findings and limits: Immune exposure was documented only through CMV serostatus.

V was pared by 6 bases and J by 5 bases, with 9 bases of the junction left unmatched. Germline loops: CDR1 SGHTA, CDR2 FQGNSA. The CDR3 has 14 residues. The PCR contained 60 Vbeta and 13 Jbeta primers. The assay was immunoSEQ multiplex PCR, and TCRdb's table has in-frame clones only and misses some. Found here are roughly 100,000 clones, more than 60% of them singletons; the top ten hold 2% to 2.5%. The V and J genes are TRBV7-2 and TRBJ2-7; TRBD1 agrees at 8 bases. The specimen was PBMCs. This receptor was obtained from a man aged 40-50 years in good health and CMV-seronegative. The DNA of the CDR3 is TGTGCCAGCAGTAGGACAGGGAAGTGGGACGAGCAGTACTTC. Amino acids: CASSRTGKWDEQYF.